A selection of T cell receptor beta chains follows, all from one sample in a study of blood T cell repertoires in COVID-19. TCRdb keeps only in-frame clones here, not all; method: immunoSEQ multiplex PCR. The sample has roughly 330,000 clones, 65% to 85% seen once. The sequencing sample was made of peripheral blood. These receptors were taken from a woman aged 45-59 years with acute or convalescent COVID-19. Both conserved end residues are part of each CDR3. D genes are given only for firm matches. Clone size is stated in some rows and not others, as once, few, many or a class when expanded.

j_call,d_call,v_call,clone_size,cdr3_length,cdr3_aa,cdr3_nt
TRBJ1-2,NA,TRBV2,NA,12,CASSQGTPGYTF,TGTGCCAGCAGTCAGGGGACCCCTGGCTACACCTTC
TRBJ2-3,TRBD1,TRBV18,NA,16,CASSPPGQGSTDTQYF,TGTGCCAGCTCACCACCGGGACAGGGAAGCACAGATACGCAGTATTTT
TRBJ2-6,NA,TRBV25-1,NA,13,CASSESGANVLTF,TGTGCCAGCAGTGAGTCGGGGGCCAACGTCCTGACTTTC
TRBJ1-3,NA,TRBV30,NA,14,CAWDLGSSGNTIYF,TGTGCCTGGGATCTCGGGAGCTCTGGAAACACCATATATTTT
TRBJ1-5,TRBD1,TRBV7-9,NA,17,CASSSAGTGGTNQPQHF,TGTGCCAGCAGCTCTGCCGGGACAGGGGGTACCAATCAGCCCCAGCATTTT
TRBJ2-6,NA,TRBV18,NA,16,CASSPLSPSGANVLTF,TGTGCCAGCTCACCACTATCCCCCTCTGGGGCCAACGTCCTGACTTTC
TRBJ2-1,NA,TRBV7-2,NA,14,CASSLKRYDNEQFF,TGTGCCAGCAGCTTAAAACGCTACGACAATGAGCAGTTCTTC
TRBJ1-1,TRBD1,TRBV4-1,few,15,CASSRDGQGGTEAFF,TGCGCCAGCAGCCGAGACGGACAGGGGGGCACTGAAGCTTTCTTT
TRBJ2-7,NA,TRBV3-1/TRBV3-2,NA,11,CASSLNYEQYF,TGTGCCAGCAGCCTTAACTACGAGCAGTACTTC
TRBJ2-1,TRBD2,TRBV27,NA,16,CASSSELAESRGEQFF,TGTGCCAGCAGTTCGGAACTAGCGGAGAGCCGAGGCGAGCAGTTCTTC
TRBJ1-1,NA,TRBV24-1,NA,14,CATSPAGSNTEAFF,TGTGCCACCTCCCCCGCGGGTAGTAACACTGAAGCTTTCTTT